The entry that follows covers one T cell receptor beta chain sequence. Trimming removed 2 bases at V and 4 bases at J, with 14 bases between. This CDR3 spans 15 amino acids. Germline CDR1 and CDR2: MDHEN and SYDVKM. These data belong to a study of blood T cell repertoires in COVID-19. In the study overall: Collection of acute and convalescent COVID-19 samples took place in the United States, Italy and Spain. PBMCs, B-cell-depleted T cells, or T cells were the source of the cDNA or gDNA that made up the material.

The repertoire was sequenced with immunoSEQ multiplex PCR; TCRdb's copy has only in-frame clones and lacks some. The table records more than 200,000 clones, approximately 83% of them present only once. The V gene is TRBV28, the J gene TRBJ1-2; D is ambiguous. The sequenced sample was peripheral blood. The clonotype originates from a woman in her forties with active or convalescent COVID-19. In DNA, the CDR3 is TGTGCCAGCAGTTTACTGGCCAACCCATCCTATGGCTACACCTTC. This codes for CASSLLANPSYGYTF.